The entry that follows covers one T cell receptor (beta chain) sequence. The source of the sample is a study of T-cell reconstitution after alpha-beta-depleted transplantation in children. Library preparation (for TCRbeta) was performed with unique molecular identifiers. TCRdb called the PCR reads again in MiXCR, with one record for every CDR3 protein. Among under 450,000 distinct CDR3 sequences listed, 10% to 15% were seen once. The germline gives CDR1 SGHTA, CDR2 FQGNSA. Unmatched junction bases numbered 6, after V lost 6 bases and J lost 5 bases. CDR3 length: 16 residues. This sample comprised PBMCs, obtained from the stem cell graft. The receptor comes from a human donor who donated a stem cell graft to a child with Fanconi anemia. The chain uses TRBV7-2 and TRBJ2-2; 13 nucleotides line up with TRBD2. The CDR3 reads CASRQGLAGKTGELFF. DNA of the CDR3: TGTGCCAGCAGGCAGGGACTAGCGGGGAAAACCGGGGAGCTGTTTTTT.